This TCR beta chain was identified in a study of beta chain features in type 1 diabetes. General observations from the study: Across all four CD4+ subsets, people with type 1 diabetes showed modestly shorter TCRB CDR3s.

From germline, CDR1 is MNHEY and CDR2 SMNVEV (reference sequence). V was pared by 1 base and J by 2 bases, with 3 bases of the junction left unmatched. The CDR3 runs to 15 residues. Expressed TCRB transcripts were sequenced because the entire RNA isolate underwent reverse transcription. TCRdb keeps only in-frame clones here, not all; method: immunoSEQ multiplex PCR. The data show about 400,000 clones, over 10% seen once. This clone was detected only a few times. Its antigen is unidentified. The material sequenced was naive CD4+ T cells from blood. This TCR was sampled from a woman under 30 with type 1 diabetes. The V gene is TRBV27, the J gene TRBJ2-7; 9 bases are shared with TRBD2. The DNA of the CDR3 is TGTGCCAGCAGTTTATTGGCTAGCGGGGCCTACGAGCAGTACTTC. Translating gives CASSLLASGAYEQYF.